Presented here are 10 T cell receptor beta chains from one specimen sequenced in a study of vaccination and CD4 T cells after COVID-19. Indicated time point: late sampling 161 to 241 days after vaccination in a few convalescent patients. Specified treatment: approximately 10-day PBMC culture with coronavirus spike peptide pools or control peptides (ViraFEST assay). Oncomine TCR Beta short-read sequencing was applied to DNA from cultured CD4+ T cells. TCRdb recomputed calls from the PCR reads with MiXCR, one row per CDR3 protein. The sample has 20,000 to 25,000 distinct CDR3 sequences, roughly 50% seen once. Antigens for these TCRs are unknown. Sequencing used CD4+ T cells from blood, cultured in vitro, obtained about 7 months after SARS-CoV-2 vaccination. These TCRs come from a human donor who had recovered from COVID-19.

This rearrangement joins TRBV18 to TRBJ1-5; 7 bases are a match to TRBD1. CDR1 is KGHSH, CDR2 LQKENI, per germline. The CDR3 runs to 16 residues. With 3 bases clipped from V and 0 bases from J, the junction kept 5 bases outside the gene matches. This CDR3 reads CASSPWTGPSNQPQHF. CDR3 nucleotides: TGTGCCAGCTCACCCTGGACAGGACCTAGCAATCAGCCCCAGCATTTT.

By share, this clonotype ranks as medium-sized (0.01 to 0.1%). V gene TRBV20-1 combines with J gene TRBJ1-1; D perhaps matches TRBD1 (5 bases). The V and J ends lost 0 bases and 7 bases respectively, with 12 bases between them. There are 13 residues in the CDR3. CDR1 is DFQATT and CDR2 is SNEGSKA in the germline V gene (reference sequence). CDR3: CSARDRVGGEAFF. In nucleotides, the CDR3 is TGCAGTGCTAGAGACAGGGTCGGGGGTGAAGCTTTCTTT.

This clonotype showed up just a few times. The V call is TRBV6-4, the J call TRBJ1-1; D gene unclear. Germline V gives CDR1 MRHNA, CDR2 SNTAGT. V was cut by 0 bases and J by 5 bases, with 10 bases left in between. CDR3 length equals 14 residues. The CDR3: CASSDSSYGTEAFF. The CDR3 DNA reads TGTGCCAGCAGTGACTCGTCGTATGGGACTGAAGCTTTCTTT.

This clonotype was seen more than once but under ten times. CDR3 DNA sequence: TGTGCCAGCAGCAGGACAGGGATGACTGAAGCTTTCTTT. It specifies CASSRTGMTEAFF. The rearrangement joins TRBV27 to TRBJ1-1; 8 bases line up with TRBD1. CDR3 length: 13 residues. V dropped 6 bases and J dropped 5; count of bases not matched to a gene: 5. Germline V lookup: CDR1 MNHEY, CDR2 SMNVEV (reference sequence).

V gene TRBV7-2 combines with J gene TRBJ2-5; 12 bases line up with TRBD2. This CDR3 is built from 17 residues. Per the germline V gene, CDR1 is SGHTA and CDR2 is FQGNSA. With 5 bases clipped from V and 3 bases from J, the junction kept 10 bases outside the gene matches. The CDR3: CASSLEGTSGLKETQYF. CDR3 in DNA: TGTGCCAGCAGCCTTGAGGGGACTAGCGGGCTGAAAGAGACCCAGTACTTC.

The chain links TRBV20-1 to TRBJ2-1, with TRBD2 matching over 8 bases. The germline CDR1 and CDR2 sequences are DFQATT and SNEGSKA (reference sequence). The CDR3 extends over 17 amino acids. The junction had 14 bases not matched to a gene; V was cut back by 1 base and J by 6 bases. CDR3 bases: TGCAGTGCTAGAGGTCGAAGCGGGAGATCGTCTATCAATGAGCAGTTCTTC. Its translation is CSARGRSGRSSINEQFF.

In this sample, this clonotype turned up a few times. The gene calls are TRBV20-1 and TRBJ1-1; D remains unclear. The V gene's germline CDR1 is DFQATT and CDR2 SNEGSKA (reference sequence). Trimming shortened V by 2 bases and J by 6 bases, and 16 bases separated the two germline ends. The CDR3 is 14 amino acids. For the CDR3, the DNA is TGCAGTGCTAGATTGGGTGGATATCGTCCTGAAGCTTTCTTT. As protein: CSARLGGYRPEAFF.

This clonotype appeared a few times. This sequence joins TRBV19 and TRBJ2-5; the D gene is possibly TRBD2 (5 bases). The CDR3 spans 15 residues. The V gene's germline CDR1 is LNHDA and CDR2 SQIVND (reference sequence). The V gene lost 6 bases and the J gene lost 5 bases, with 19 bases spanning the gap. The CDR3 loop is CASRALGRRGETQYF. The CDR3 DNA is TGTGCCAGTAGAGCCCTGGGCCGGAGAGGGGAGACCCAGTACTTC. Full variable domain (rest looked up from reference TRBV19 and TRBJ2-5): DGGITQSPKYLFRKEGQNVTLSCEQNLNHDAMYWYRQDPGQGLRLIYYSQIVNDFQKGDIAEGYSVSREKKESFPLTVTSAQKNPTAFYLCASRALGRRGETQYFGPGTRLLVL.

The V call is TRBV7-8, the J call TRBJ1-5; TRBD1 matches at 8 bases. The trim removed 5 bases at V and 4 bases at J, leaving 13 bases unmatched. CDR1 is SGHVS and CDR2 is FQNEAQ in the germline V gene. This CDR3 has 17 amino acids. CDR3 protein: CASSPYQGAKANQPQHF. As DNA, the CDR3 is TGTGCCAGCAGCCCATATCAGGGGGCAAAGGCAAATCAGCCCCAGCATTTT.

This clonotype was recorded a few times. The CDR3 region has the DNA TGTGCCAGCAGTAGATCCCTCGGCTTGAATAGCAATCAGCCCCAGCATTTT. Protein: CASSRSLGLNSNQPQHF. V gene TRBV6-1 combines with J gene TRBJ1-5; D remains ambiguous. Germline V gives CDR1 MNHNS, CDR2 SASEGT. The ends were cut back, 5 bases at V and 0 bases at J, with 17 bases in the middle. The CDR3 sequence is 17 residues long.